This T cell receptor beta chain was identified in a study of shared T cell receptors in the human thymus. Method: immunoSEQ multiplex PCR; TCRdb's copy keeps in-frame clones and lacks some. The sample yields about 710,000 clones, around 87% seen once. CDR1 and CDR2 from the germline V gene are GTSNPN and SVGIG (reference sequence). The length of the CDR3 is 15 residues. V lost 7 bases, J lost 6 bases, and 10 bases stayed unmatched. Separately, the same data were catalogued under a study of human thymus T cells. Per that paper: The donors were infants in Finland with congenital heart defects, otherwise immunologically healthy. Surgeons resected thymus tissue during corrective heart surgery. Usage of V and J genes appeared biased in thymic and blood repertoires. Related work found strong thymic repertoire overlap between unrelated individuals.

Material: thymocytes. This chain connects TRBV30 to TRBJ2-3, with 13 positions matching TRBD2. The receptor comes from a boy under two years old with a congenital heart defect. CDR3 DNA: TGTGCCTTAAAAGGACTAGCGGGAGCGTCCGATACGCAGTATTTT. It codes for CALKGLAGASDTQYF.